This TCR beta chain was sequenced during a study of T-cell memory formation after mild COVID-19. The V segment lost 5 bases and the J segment 5 bases; nucleotides outside the gene matches: 5. This CDR3 is built from 15 residues. Looked up from germline, CDR1 is KGHSH and CDR2 is LQKENI. TCRdb reanalysed the 5' RACE reads using MiXCR and keeps one entry per CDR3 protein. The profile shows 200,000 or so distinct CDR3 sequences, 15% to 20% of them singletons. This clonotype showed up many times. The chain uses TRBV18 and TRBJ2-2, with 10 bases identical to TRBD2. Sequencing used PBMCs or a T cell subset sorted from them (not recorded which). This sequence was found in an adult woman who had mild COVID-19 (a few samples of this study predate the infection). Cell type and time point are not known. The CDR3 region has the DNA TGTGCCAGCTCAGCCCGGACTAGCGGTACCGGGGAGCTGTTTTTT. Amino acid sequence: CASSARTSGTGELFF. Variable domain in full (rest from reference TRBV18 and TRBJ2-2): NAGVMQNPRHLVRRRGQEARLRCSPMKGHSHVYWYRQLPEEGLKFMVYLQKENIIDESGMPKERFSAEFPKEGPSILRIQQVVRGDSAAYFCASSARTSGTGELFFGEGSRLTVL.